This is a list of T cell receptor beta chains from one sample in a study of T cell repertoires in ileal Crohn's disease. Method: immunoSEQ multiplex PCR; TCRdb's copy keeps in-frame clones and lacks some. The sample lists about 8,400 clones; approximately 80% were seen once. Sequenced input: ileal tissue. These receptors were taken from an adult with Crohn's disease. CDR3s include the opening cysteine and the closing phenylalanine or tryptophan. A D gene is named only where the DNA matches it firmly. Where a row states a size, it is once, few, many or the class of an expanded clone; other rows omit it.

j_gene | v_gene | abundance | d_gene | CDR3nt | CDR3aa
TRBJ2-1 | TRBV9 | - | - | TGTGCCAGCAGCGTAGGTCAGGGCTCCTACAATGAGCAGTTCTTC | CASSVGQGSYNEQFF
TRBJ2-3 | TRBV5-4 | - | - | TGTGCCAGCAGCTGGGGTCGGGGCACCACAGATACGCAGTATTTT | CASSWGRGTTDTQYF
TRBJ2-7 | TRBV28 | - | TRBD2 | TGTGCCAGCAGTTTACTAGCGGGAGGGGGCGAGCAGTACTTC | CASSLLAGGGEQYF
TRBJ2-6 | TRBV27 | - | - | TGTGCCAGCAGTTTATCCGGACAGTTCTCTGGGGCCAACGTCCTGACTTTC | CASSLSGQFSGANVLTF
TRBJ2-7 | TRBV27 | - | - | TGTGCCAGCAGTTACTTGGGTGGAGGCGAGCAGTACTTC | CASSYLGGGEQYF
TRBJ1-4 | TRBV10-2 | - | - | TGCGCCAGCAGTGAGTCGATGGGGGGGCGCCGGGAAAAACTGTTTTTT | CASSESMGGRREKLFF
TRBJ1-3 | TRBV19 | once | - | TGTGCCAGTAGTATCCGCGGGTCACAGGGCTTTGGAAACACCATATATTTT | CASSIRGSQGFGNTIYF
TRBJ1-2 | TRBV19 | - | - | TGTGCCAGTAGTATAGATATGGGGGGATCACATGGCTACACCTTC | CASSIDMGGSHGYTF
TRBJ1-4 | TRBV28 | - | - | TGTGCCAGCAGTTTGGCAGGGGAGGGTGCGGAAAAACTGTTTTTT | CASSLAGEGAEKLFF
TRBJ2-1 | TRBV10-3 | once | TRBD2 | TGTGCCATCAGTCCCACCGGGACTAGCGGGAGTACAGCCTACAATGAGCAGTTCTTC | CAISPTGTSGSTAYNEQFF
TRBJ2-7 | TRBV27 | - | - | TGTGCCAGCAGTCGCTACGAGCAGTACTTC | CASSRYEQYF
TRBJ2-3 | TRBV4-1 | - | TRBD1 | TGCGCCAGCAGCCGCACAGGGGGCAACGCAGATACGCAGTATTTT | CASSRTGGNADTQYF
TRBJ2-3 | TRBV20-1 | - | - | TGCAGTGCTAGTTCCGATACGCAGTATTTT | CSASSDTQYF
TRBJ2-7 | TRBV2 | few | TRBD2 | TGTGCCAGCACCACCTGGACTAGCGGGAGGAGGGAGCAGTACTTC | CASTTWTSGRREQYF
TRBJ2-3 | TRBV7-9 | few | - | TGTGCCTCGTCGGATACGCAGTATTTT | CASSDTQYF
TRBJ1-1 | TRBV10-3 | - | - | TGTGCCATCAGTGTCGGGCCGGTCACTGAAGCTTTCTTT | CAISVGPVTEAFF
TRBJ2-5 | TRBV6-5 | few | - | TGTGCCAGCAGGGCCGGCAGGATAAGGCAAGAGACCCAGTACTTC | CASRAGRIRQETQYF
TRBJ1-3 | TRBV27 | few | TRBD1 | TGTGCCAGCAGTAAGGGACAGGCTGGAAACACCATATATTTT | CASSKGQAGNTIYF
TRBJ2-7 | TRBV27 | - | - | TGTGCCAGCAGTTTACCAGGGGCCTACGAGCAGTACTTC | CASSLPGAYEQYF
TRBJ1-1 | TRBV7-9 | once | - | TGTGCCAGCAGCATTGAGGGAACTGAAGCTTTCTTT | CASSIEGTEAFF
TRBJ2-5 | TRBV14 | - | TRBD2 | TGTGCCAGCAGCCATCGGGGGGGAATAGAGTTACAAGAGACCCAGTACTTC | CASSHRGGIELQETQYF
TRBJ2-3 | TRBV7-3 | - | - | TGTGCCAGCAGCTTAGAGGGGCCAGATACGCAGTATTTT | CASSLEGPDTQYF
TRBJ2-1 | TRBV28 | - | - | TGTGCCAGCAACGAGGGAGTAAACGACCTCATCAATGAGCAGTTCTTC | CASNEGVNDLINEQFF
TRBJ2-7 | TRBV5-1 | - | TRBD2 | TGCGCCAGCAGCGCAAAGCTAGCGGGAGCATACGAGCAGTACTTC | CASSAKLAGAYEQYF
TRBJ1-5 | TRBV7-9 | - | TRBD1 | TGTGCCAGCAAGGGGCCATATACAGGGGGCTATCAGCCCCAGCATTTT | CASKGPYTGGYQPQHF
TRBJ2-1 | TRBV5-8 | - | - | TGTGCCAGCAGCTTGTGGGGGGCTCTTAGTAATGAGCAGTTCTTC | CASSLWGALSNEQFF
TRBJ2-2 | TRBV11-1 | few | - | TGTGCCAGCAGCTTAGGTTCCGGGGAGCTGTTTTTT | CASSLGSGELFF
TRBJ2-7 | TRBV7-9 | - | TRBD2 | TGTGCCAGCAGCGATAGCGGGAGCGGGGAGCAGTACTTC | CASSDSGSGEQYF
TRBJ1-5 | TRBV5-6 | - | - | TGTGCCAGCAGCTTGTGGGGGTCTGGCAATCAGCCCCAGCATTTT | CASSLWGSGNQPQHF
TRBJ2-2 | TRBV5-1 | - | TRBD2 | TGCGCCAGCAGCTCAAATAGCGGGAGTGTCACCGGGGAGCTGTTTTTT | CASSSNSGSVTGELFF
TRBJ2-7 | TRBV6-6 | - | - | TGTGCCAGCAGTTACCAGTTCGAGCAGTACTTC | CASSYQFEQYF
TRBJ1-3 | TRBV7-2 | few | - | TGTGCCAGCAGCTTAGGGGTCAAAGACACCATATATTTT | CASSLGVKDTIYF
TRBJ2-1 | TRBV29-1 | - | TRBD2 | TGCAGCGTCGGGGGGGTGTCTCCGACCTACAATGAGCAGTTCTTC | CSVGGVSPTYNEQFF
TRBJ2-7 | TRBV6-5 | once | - | TGTGCCAGCAGTTACTCGGACGGAAGCCCCTACGAGCAGTACTTC | CASSYSDGSPYEQYF
TRBJ2-4 | TRBV6-1 | - | - | TGTGCCAGCAGTGAAGGTGTGGGGGTTGGAAACATTCAGTACTTC | CASSEGVGVGNIQYF
TRBJ2-5 | TRBV10-3 | once | - | TGTGCCATCAGTGAGTGGGGTTCGACCCAGTACTTC | CAISEWGSTQYF